A single T cell receptor beta chain is shown here with its context. Which antigen it targets is not known. No qualities accompany the bases; no much larger clone lies one base away. The CDR3, cysteine through phenylalanine, is 14 amino acids long. CDR3 DNA only is kept here, 42 bases in frame from base 1. A distance of 12 bases separates the germline ends of V and J, which lose 1 base and 11 bases respectively. CDR1 SEHNR and CDR2 FQNEAQ are derived from the germline V gene (reference sequence). The data derive from a study of blood T cell repertoires in COVID-19 (dated by TCRdb to the early 2020s). A note on the overall study: Samples from collaborators originated in the United States, Italy and Spain and spanned both the acute and convalescent phases of COVID-19. The material from the prospective study consisted of cDNA or gDNA derived from T cells, B-cell-depleted T cells, or PBMCs. Subjects who had been exposed to COVID-19, were actively infected with it, or had recovered from it provided the deeply sampled blood TCRbeta repertoires that made up the dataset. The repertoires were made available in a free public database intended to serve as a resource for research on the immune response to SARS-CoV-2. The samples were drawn from the first 160 participants of the ongoing ImmuneRACE study and from 950 to 1,500 subjects provided by 6 global collaborators. Nearly every sample came with metadata listing a de-identified subject ID, COVID-19 status, age in years and sex. Where available, HLA class I and class II types were obtained from metadata supplied by the sample provider rather than from assay-based typing.

TCRbeta CDR3 regions were amplified from genomic DNA using the immunoSEQ Assay, a bias-controlled multiplex PCR. In the source study's methods: Within the assay, amplification of reference gene primers was used to estimate how many nucleated cells each sample contained. To quantify the absolute abundance of each unique TCRbeta CDR3 rearrangement, sequence reads were collapsed and filtered. For each sample, productive Simpson clonality was calculated by taking the square root of Simpson's diversity index across productive rearrangements. Drawn from immuneACCESS, this table holds only the in-frame rearrangements with V and J called that TCRdb kept. Clones are partly lost; checked studies trace under half to an unresolved V gene and leave the rest unexplained. The V and J calls and clone size were taken over from that table, and D and trimming were inferred from the DNA. For this sample there are some 100,000 clones; more than 75% appear just once. The ten largest account for about 5% of the sample.

Results the study describes overall, beyond this receptor: The quantity of clinical and demographic metadata differed by source and by participant and was supplied without curation.

Collaborating institutions collected whole blood in K2EDTA tubes following their own protocols. For TCRbeta analysis, collaborators shipped samples as frozen whole blood, isolated PBMCs, or DNA extracted from either of those sample types. The chain is encoded by TRBV7-9 joined to TRBJ1-6, with an unclear D gene assignment. The receptor was derived from a woman older than 75 with active COVID-19. Sample: peripheral blood. The encoded CDR3 is CASSLGDGGAPLHF. The DNA is TGTGCCAGCAGCTTAGGCGACGGCGGGGCACCCCTCCACTTT.